These 21 T cell receptor beta chains were all obtained from the same sample, sequenced in a study of blood T cell repertoires in COVID-19. Produced via immunoSEQ multiplex PCR; TCRdb's table is partial and in-frame only. This sample yields about 230,000 clones, of which approximately 84% are seen a single time; approximately 8% belongs to the top ten. Material: peripheral blood. The receptors originated from a woman over 75 with acute or convalescent COVID-19.

The V and J genes are TRBV10-3 and TRBJ2-7; weak D call: TRBD2 (5 bases). The CDR3 has 13 residues. V gave up 3 bases and J gave up 5 bases, with 11 bases separating them. Per the germline V gene, CDR1 is ENHRY and CDR2 is SYGVKD. CDR3 coding DNA: TGTGCCATCAGTGATGAGGCTAGCAACGAGCAGTACTTC. Its translation: CAISDEASNEQYF.

The chain joins TRBV6-5 to TRBJ2-7; no definite D call. The V end was cut by 7 bases, the J end by 4 bases, with 11 bases between. The CDR3 is made up of 12 amino acids. In germline, CDR1 is MNHEY, CDR2 SVGAGI. The CDR3: CASISPSYEQYF. In DNA form, the CDR3 reads TGTGCCAGCATTTCCCCCTCGTACGAGCAGTACTTC.

CDR3 region: CASSLAGNYGYTF. DNA for the CDR3: TGTGCCAGCAGTTTGGCAGGGAACTATGGCTACACCTTC. The rearrangement joins TRBV12-3 or TRBV12-4 to TRBJ1-2; possibly TRBD1 for D (5 bases). Trimming stripped 3 bases from V and 2 bases from J, with 7 bases between. This CDR3 comprises 13 residues.

This rearrangement joins TRBV11-1 to TRBJ1-1; D is unclear. Germline V gene sequence: CDR1 SGHAT, CDR2 FQDESV (reference sequence). Trimming shortened V by 1 base and J by 1 base, and 10 bases separated the two germline ends. CDR3 size: 15 residues. For the CDR3, the DNA is TGTGCCAGCAGCTTAGAAACAGTGCCGAACACTGAAGCTTTCTTT. It codes for CASSLETVPNTEAFF.

The chain has TRBV7-3 and TRBJ2-2, with 8 bases aligning to TRBD1. Germline V gene data show CDR1 as SGHTA and CDR2 as FQGTGA. The CDR3 length is 15 residues. V shed 5 bases, J shed 2 bases, and the junction held 4 bases outside the gene matches. The CDR3 DNA is TGTGCCAGCAGCGCCCAGGGGGCCAACACCGGGGAGCTGTTTTTT. Translated, it gives CASSAQGANTGELFF.

V usage is TRBV12-3 or TRBV12-4 and J usage is TRBJ2-7, with 14 positions matching TRBD2. V shed 8 bases and J 7 bases; nucleotides not matched to a gene: 4. The CDR3 has 13 residues. DNA of the CDR3: TGTGCCAGCCGACTAGCGGGAGGGGGGGAGCAGTACTTC. Its protein is CASRLAGGGEQYF.

This clone was picked up one time. The V and J genes are TRBV5-1 and TRBJ1-1; the D gene is possibly TRBD1 (5 bases). V was shortened by 2 bases and J by 2 bases, with 16 bases between the two germline ends. Germline CDR1 SGHRS, CDR2 YFSETQ. The CDR3 loop spans 16 amino acids. In DNA, the CDR3 is TGCGCCAGCAGCTTTCGCCAGGGCTTTGTAAACACTGAAGCTTTCTTT. Translation gives CASSFRQGFVNTEAFF.

The V and J genes are TRBV29-1 and TRBJ2-2, with 7 positions matching TRBD1. V shed 3 bases, J shed 5 bases, and the junction held 6 bases outside the gene matches. Per the germline V gene, CDR1 is SQVTM and CDR2 is ANQGSEA. The CDR3 consists of 14 residues. The CDR3 bases are TGCAGCGTTGAGACGACAGGGTCTACCGGGGAGCTGTTTTTT. Protein: CSVETTGSTGELFF.

This chain uses TRBV14 with TRBJ2-3; 10 nucleotides agree with TRBD2. The CDR3 totals 16 residues. Germline loops: CDR1 SGHDN, CDR2 FVKESK. With V trimmed by 4 bases and J by 0 bases, 4 bases remained unmatched. The CDR3 reads CASSRGLAASTDTQYF. In DNA, the CDR3 is TGTGCCAGCAGCCGTGGACTAGCGGCTAGCACAGATACGCAGTATTTT.

The gene calls are TRBV5-8 and TRBJ2-3; D ambiguous. V dropped 0 bases and J dropped 1 base, with 6 bases sitting between them. Germline V gene data show CDR1 as SGHTS and CDR2 as YDEGEE. The CDR3 loop spans 14 amino acids. For the CDR3, the DNA is TGTGCCAGCAGCTTGGTAACTCGCACAGATACGCAGTATTTT. It translates to CASSLVTRTDTQYF. The full variable domain, with the rest looked up from reference TRBV5-8 and TRBJ2-3, is EAGVTQSPTHLIKTRGQQATLRCSPISGHTSVYWYQQALGLGLQFLLWYDEGEERNRGNFPPRFSGRQFPNYSSELNVNALELEDSALYLCASSLVTRTDTQYFGPGTRLTVL.

The V and J genes are TRBV5-1 and TRBJ2-1; maybe TRBD2 (6 bases). The germline V gene encodes CDR1 SGHRS and CDR2 YFSETQ. V lost 1 base and J 3 bases, leaving 11 bases between the germline ends. CDR3 length equals 15 residues. The CDR3 reads CASSLRRGIYNEQFF. The CDR3 DNA follows: TGCGCCAGCAGCTTGAGGCGGGGCATCTACAATGAGCAGTTCTTC.

This sequence joins TRBV6-6 and TRBJ1-1; 7 nucleotides match TRBD1. The CDR3 is made up of 16 amino acids. Trimming cost V 2 bases and J 0 bases; bases outside gene matches: 6. CDR1 is MNHNY, CDR2 SVGAGI, per germline (reference sequence). CDR3 nucleotide sequence: TGTGCCAGCAGTTACGCCACAGGGGCCTTGAACACTGAAGCTTTCTTT. Translated, it gives CASSYATGALNTEAFF.

This clone was counted a few times. The V call is TRBV14, the J call TRBJ2-1, with 7 bases identical to TRBD2. From germline, CDR1 is SGHDN and CDR2 FVKESK. The V segment lost 0 bases and the J segment 0 bases; nucleotides outside the gene matches: 8. The CDR3 spans 18 residues. The CDR3 DNA is TGTGCCAGCAGCCAAGACGGGGCGGGGGAGAGCTCCTACAATGAGCAGTTCTTC. Residues: CASSQDGAGESSYNEQFF. Filled out from reference TRBV14 and TRBJ2-1, the complete variable domain reads EAGVTQFPSHSVIEKGQTVTLRCDPISGHDNLYWYRRVMGKEIKFLLHFVKESKQDESGMPNNRFLAERTGGTYSTLKVQPAELEDSGVYFCASSQDGAGESSYNEQFFGPGTRLTVL.

The gene calls are TRBV7-9 and TRBJ2-3; TRBD1 matches 9 bases. There are 14 residues in the CDR3. CDR1 is SEHNR, CDR2 FQNEAQ, per germline (reference sequence). J was trimmed by 4 bases and V by 5 bases; bases with no gene match: 4. In DNA, the CDR3 is TGTGCCAGCAGCGACAGGGGGGGCGCAGATACGCAGTATTTT. It translates to CASSDRGGADTQYF.

This clone was recorded only once. This chain joins TRBV2 and TRBJ1-5, with D unclear. Trimming took off 6 bases at V and 0 bases at J, with 12 bases between the two ends. The germline V gene has CDR1 SNHLY and CDR2 FYNNEI. This CDR3 has 15 amino acids. CDR3 sequence: CASRDSPHSNQPQHF. As DNA, the CDR3 is TGTGCCAGCAGAGATAGCCCCCATAGCAATCAGCCCCAGCATTTT.

The chain joins TRBV7-3 to TRBJ2-1, with 12 bases that match TRBD1. Losses at the gene ends were 5 bases for V and 12 bases for J; bases not matched to a gene: 17. The CDR3 has 17 residues. Germline lookup yields CDR1 SGHTA and CDR2 FQGTGA. Here the CDR3 DNA reads TGTGCCAGCAGCCCCATCAAGACCGGGACAGGGGGCGAAGGGCAGTTCTTC. Encoded protein: CASSPIKTGTGGEGQFF.

V and J are TRBV28 and TRBJ2-1, with 11 bases lining up with TRBD2. The CDR3 extends over 15 amino acids. V shed 5 bases, J shed 2 bases, and the junction held 2 bases outside the gene matches. Germline CDR1 MDHEN, CDR2 SYDVKM. Here the CDR3 DNA reads TGTGCCAGCAGTGCGACTAGCGGGGCCTACAATGAGCAGTTCTTC. As protein: CASSATSGAYNEQFF.

The V and J genes are TRBV6-1 and TRBJ2-7, with a possible D match to TRBD2 (6 bases). The CDR3 is 18 residues long. Germline CDR1 reads MNHNS; CDR2 reads SASEGT. V dropped 0 bases and J dropped 3 bases, with 21 bases sitting between them. The CDR3 DNA reads as TGTGCCAGCAGTGAAGCTTACTCGGAGGGAAGTTCTGTCTACGAGCAGTACTTC. Translating gives CASSEAYSEGSSVYEQYF.

This clone has a handful of counts. This sequence joins TRBV30 and TRBJ1-1; no definite D call. V was pared by 3 bases and J by 3 bases, with 11 bases between. The CDR3 runs to 13 residues. The V gene's germline CDR1 is GTSNPN and CDR2 SVGIG (reference sequence). The CDR3 DNA follows: TGTGCCTGGAGAAGTAAGAGGGACACTGAAGCTTTCTTT. It specifies CAWRSKRDTEAFF.

CDR3 residues: CASSLSHNEQFF. CDR3 DNA sequence: TGTGCCAGCAGTTTATCTCACAATGAGCAGTTCTTC. This sequence joins TRBV28 and TRBJ2-1, with D hard to call. CDR1 is MDHEN, CDR2 SYDVKM, per germline. The V and J ends lost 1 base and 5 bases respectively, with 3 bases between them. This CDR3 is 12 amino acids long.

The CDR3 loop reads CASRGTGDNQPQHF. The CDR3 nucleotides are TGTGCCAGCAGGGGTACAGGGGACAATCAGCCCCAGCATTTT. V gene TRBV19 combines with J gene TRBJ1-5, with 7 bases identical to TRBD1. The CDR3 totals 14 residues. Germline V gene data show CDR1 as LNHDA and CDR2 as SQIVND (reference sequence). The V gene end was trimmed by 9 bases and the J gene end by 3 bases; junction bases not matched to a gene: 8. The full variable domain, rest sourced from reference TRBV19 and TRBJ1-5, is DGGITQSPKYLFRKEGQNVTLSCEQNLNHDAMYWYRQDPGQGLRLIYYSQIVNDFQKGDIAEGYSVSREKKESFPLTVTSAQKNPTAFYLCASRGTGDNQPQHFGDGTRLSIL.